The subject of this entry is one TCR beta chain. There is no known antigen for this receptor. The input lacks base qualities; no much larger clone sits a single base away. The data belong to a study of T cell repertoires in cytomegalovirus infection (dated by TCRdb to the late 2010s). For the study in its entirety: Alongside well-studied HLA-B-restricted epitopes, the peptide stimulations were aimed at recently identified HLA-C-restricted CMV epitopes, whose presentation resists viral immunomodulation. Donor HLA type was relevant to the analysis, as public TCR beta signatures indicated carriage of CMV infection together with the matching HLA type. Broad study findings and their caveats: In the ex vivo response, HLA-C-restricted CMV-specific TCR beta clonotypes were dominant, and in two of eight donors the single most frequent clonotype came from this HLA-C-restricted group. Cumulative frequency of public TCR beta family members discriminated carriers of CMV infection plus the relevant HLA type in this cohort and an independent approximately 360-donor cohort.

The instrument was an Illumina HiSeq 1500. TCRdb handled the public reads itself, with Q25 trimming in fastp and clone calling in MiXCR, and kept productive beta chains. Duplicate CDR3 protein sequences are folded into a single record with the most common DNA and genes. Here the sample has approximately 470,000 distinct CDR3 sequences; about 39% occur a single time. The top ten clonotypes cover roughly two fifths of the sample. Sample treatment or condition, as interpreted from the label and publication: in vitro stimulation with specific CMV peptide epitopes to enrich CMV-specific T cells. Taken from cysteine to phenylalanine, the CDR3 has 14 residues. Only the CDR3 portion is preserved as DNA: 42 bases, with reading frame beginning at the first base. CDR1 and CDR2 are drawn from the germline V gene: MNHGY, SAAAGT. The V end loses 0 bases and the J end loses 10 bases, and a stretch of 10 bases separates them.

This chain joins TRBV6-8 to TRBJ1-6, with the D gene not confidently named. The clonotype was recovered from a human donor in good health (CMV status not recorded). Some clones in this sample may be carry-over from other donors' samples. The material sequenced was cultured PBMCs, taken from culture after CMV antigen stimulation. The nucleotides are TGTGCCAGCAGTTACTCGCCCGTGGGATCACCCCTCCACTTT. It translates as CASSYSPVGSPLHF.